Detailed here is one T cell receptor beta chain. This clonotype showed up many times. The specificity of this receptor is unknown. No per-base quality is available; no much larger clone lies one base away. TCR beta CDR3 regions were amplified from RNA transcripts. The first round of RT-PCR for the TCR CDR3 was performed with the HTBI primer set and the Qiagen OneStep RT-PCR kit. Libraries were constructed in a second round of multiplex PCR, after which size selection and purification were performed. The libraries were sequenced on an Illumina HiSeq2000 using paired-end 100 bp reads. The authors' analysis ran thus. SOAPnuke was used to process the raw data, removing reads that contained adapters or uncalled bases, had a mean Phred below 15, or lacked an exact match to the constant primer or identifier. High-quality paired reads were merged using COPE v1.2.5, and each unique nucleotide sequence was defined as a clonotype. Clonotypes were aligned to IMGT TRBV, TRBD and TRBJ reference segments using MiTCR v1.1. Only V-J combinations with frequency above 0.0001, covering 99% to 99.2% of repertoires, were analysed. A TCS score was defined as the ratio of F50 (clonal expansion) to E x V (chaos), with BLOSUM62-based TCRdist applied between CDR3 peptides within each V-J. Welch's t-statistics and random forest reduced fewer than 550 V-J features to 10 to 15, which were used in a naive Bayes classifier (R e1071). The public reads were quality trimmed at Q25 with fastp and then assembled into clones with MiXCR by TCRdb, keeping productive beta chains. CDR3 protein duplicates are merged, each entry listing the most common genes and DNA. TCRdb, rather than the study authors, made the V and J calls. Recorded for this sample are about 350,000 distinct CDR3 sequences; around 14% of them occurred a single time. The leading ten clones occupy around 23% of the sample.

This entry belongs to a study of T cells in Graves' hyperthyroidism and ophthalmopathy (dated by TCRdb to about 2019). For context, the study as a whole: Peripheral blood was sampled at the time of initial diagnosis, prior to any treatment. After sampling, hyperthyroidism patients received methimazole starting at 30 mg daily, and ophthalmopathy patients received high-dose intravenous methylprednisolone. TCR Vbeta CDR3 sequencing of some 140 peripheral blood samples (about 45 ophthalmopathy, under 80 hyperthyroidism and approximately 17 progressor patients) is reported in the paper. Whether ophthalmopathy could be predicted prospectively was tested in an independent validation cohort made up of roughly 19 hyperthyroidism patients plus 17 patients who later progressed to ophthalmopathy. The study also compared thyroid tissue and blood T-cell repertoires from over 5 Graves' hyperthyroidism patients. The approximately 97 discovery patients were randomly divided into training and test sets at a 7:3 ratio. A discovery cohort of about 96 patients, approximately 45 with Graves' ophthalmopathy and about 58 with stable Graves' hyperthyroidism, was used to find distinguishing TCR V-J signatures. Here is what the overall study found, with its caveats: During validation, the model predicted progression to ophthalmopathy a median of roughly 7.1 months ahead of onset, with roughly 65% sensitivity and 72.22% specificity. Blood samples also contained most of the expanded thyroid clonotypes (frequency above 0.001), which suggests that blood repertoires may reflect thyroid immune responses. Sample size was not statistically predetermined, and blinding of investigators to group allocation was not performed. A model built on a 13 V-J signature distinguished ophthalmopathy from stable hyperthyroidism, reaching around 88% sensitivity and about 81% specificity in cross-validation and 80%/75% in testing.

Stable Graves' hyperthyroidism was defined as the absence of progression to ophthalmopathy over 18 months of follow-up. Hyperthyroidism patients were newly diagnosed, with disease duration under 2 months, and aged 18 to 65 years. The study excluded patients with uncontrolled infections, other autoimmune diseases, pregnancy or lactation. Diagnoses were established on the basis of clinical symptoms, serum thyroxine and TRAb, thyroid ultrasound, and orbital computed tomography. Ficoll-Paque density gradient centrifugation was used to isolate PBMCs from approximately 10 ml of fresh peripheral blood. Total RNA was extracted using Trizol reagent, and RNA quality was assessed on an Agilent 2100 Bioanalyzer. Sequences were obtained from blood. The TCR sequence derives from a woman aged 25 to 39 with Graves' hyperthyroidism.

The CDR3 protein: CASSQGTGVAGYTF. The DNA is TGTGCCAGCAGCCAAGGGACAGGGGTGGCTGGCTACACCTTC. This sequence uses TRBV3-1 and TRBJ1-2, with 9 central nucleotides matching TRBD1. Looking up the germline V gene (reference sequence) yields CDR1 LGHDT and CDR2 YNNKEL. The CDR3 goes from the cysteine to the phenylalanine over 14 residues. The retained sequence is limited to the CDR3, 42 bases, with the frame set at the first base. After removal of 1 base from V and 7 bases from J, the junction retains 4 bases not matched to a gene.